Shown below are 2 T cell receptor beta chains from a single sample sequenced in a study of blood T cell repertoires in COVID-19. The assay was immunoSEQ multiplex PCR, and TCRdb's table has in-frame clones only and misses some. The repertoire holds roughly 100,000 clones, with around 88% as singletons. Sequencing was done on a sample of peripheral blood. The source of these receptors is a human donor in a cohort sampled during active COVID-19.

The chain links TRBV20-1 to TRBJ2-7; 7 bases are shared with TRBD1. V gave up 3 bases and J gave up 3 bases; unmatched junction bases: 8. The V gene's germline CDR1 is DFQATT and CDR2 SNEGSKA (reference sequence). CDR3 length: 14 amino acids. CDR3 DNA sequence: TGCAGTGCTAGTCCCTGGGACAGCCGCTACGAGCAGTACTTC. Encoded protein: CSASPWDSRYEQYF.

This chain links TRBV3-1 (or the pseudogene TRBV3-2) with TRBJ2-5, with TRBD2 identical over 8 bases. The CDR3 loop spans 16 amino acids. Germline V gene sequence: CDR1 LGHDT, CDR2 YNNKEL (reference sequence). With V trimmed by 0 bases and J by 2 bases, 5 bases remained unmatched. DNA of the CDR3: TGTGCCAGCAGCCAAGAACTAGCGGAGCTTCAAGAGACCCAGTACTTC. Translation: CASSQELAELQETQYF.